This TCR beta chain was sequenced for a study of control samples from healthy donors and cancer patients (dated by TCRdb to 2019 to 2021). Libraries were constructed by the immunoSEQ multiplex PCR assay. Drawn from immuneACCESS, this table holds only the in-frame rearrangements with V and J called that TCRdb kept. Clones are partly lost; checked studies trace under half to an unresolved V gene and leave the rest unexplained. The sample table records 100,000 or so clones; about 88% of these occur just once. The top ten hold about 1.3% of the sample. About this clone: This receptor's antigen is unknown. Base qualities are not at hand, and no much larger clone is one base apart.

The TCR sequence derives from a woman aged 50 to 60 in good health. Sequencing used blood.

In nucleotides, the sequence is TGTGCCAGCAGTGACTCGATAGGGAGCACCGGGGAGCTGTTTTTT. The resulting protein is CASSDSIGSTGELFF. The chain is made from TRBV6-4 and TRBJ2-2, with TRBD2 tentatively as D gene (5 bases match). CDR1 MRHNA and CDR2 SNTAGT are derived from the germline V gene. Including cysteine and phenylalanine, the CDR3 has 15 amino acids. Left in the record is the CDR3 DNA by itself, 45 bases read in frame from the first base. The V end loses 0 bases and the J end loses 4 bases, and a stretch of 9 bases separates them.